A single sample gave rise to the 31 T cell receptor beta chains below, sequenced in a study of OX40 agonist ivuxolimab in advanced cancers. Only in-frame clones appear in the TCRdb table, and some are missing; sequencing was by immunoSEQ multiplex PCR. The repertoire holds approximately 75,000 clones, with under 90% as singletons. The sample here was CD4+ or CD8+ T cells sorted from blood, taken in a trial of the OX40 agonist ivuxolimab. The receptors here all came from an adult with an advanced solid tumor such as melanoma, head and neck, liver or kidney cancer.

Here the CDR3 DNA reads TGCGCCAGCAGTCCCCGCGACAGGGGGTCCTACAATGAGCAGTTCTTC. Translation gives CASSPRDRGSYNEQFF. The chain couples TRBV5-1 to TRBJ2-1; 9 bases align to TRBD1. Trimming at V came to 5 bases and at J to 1 base, leaving 7 bases not matched to a gene. The CDR3 totals 16 residues. Germline CDR1 SGHRS, CDR2 YFSETQ.

The chain employs TRBV5-6 and TRBJ2-1; TRBD1 aligns across 7 bases. V shed 1 base and J 1 base; nucleotides not matched to a gene: 5. This CDR3 has 16 residues. Germline V CDR1 and CDR2: SGHDT, YYEEEE. The CDR3 DNA sequence: TGTGCCAGCAGCTTGAGGGGCAGGGGGTCCTACAATGAGCAGTTCTTC. Translated, it gives CASSLRGRGSYNEQFF.

This chain joins TRBV29-1 and TRBJ2-5; D unclear. Per the germline V gene, CDR1 is SQVTM and CDR2 is ANQGSEA. V lost 4 bases to trimming and J lost 4 bases, with 7 bases between them. This CDR3 is 11 amino acids long. CDR3 residues: CSVASGETQYF. The CDR3 coding sequence is TGCAGCGTTGCGTCAGGAGAGACCCAGTACTTC.

The CDR3 DNA reads as TGTGCCAGCAGCAAAGGAACCGGCGGTAGGGAGACCATATATTTT. Protein product: CASSKGTGGRETIYF. The chain employs TRBV2 and TRBJ1-3; no clear D. The V gene lost 6 bases and the J gene lost 10 bases, with 22 bases spanning the gap. The CDR3 totals 15 residues. CDR1 is SNHLY, CDR2 FYNNEI, per germline.

A note on this clone: Mismatch with germline at one junction end may stem from a read error. The chain joins TRBV6-1 to TRBJ1-6; TRBD1 matches at 7 bases. CDR3 size: 15 residues. Looked up from germline, CDR1 is MNHNS and CDR2 is SASEGT. The CDR3 DNA follows: TGTGCCAGCAATGAACAGGGGTCTAGTCGTTCACCCCTCCACTTT. Encoded protein: CASNEQGSSRSPLHF.

The rearrangement links TRBV28 to TRBJ1-6; D is unresolved. This CDR3 is 11 amino acids long. Germline values: CDR1 MDHEN, CDR2 SYDVKM. V lost 4 bases and J lost 13, with 8 bases in between. This chain's CDR3 is CASSSTRPLHF. The DNA for the CDR3 is TGTGCCAGCAGTTCCACCCGGCCCCTCCACTTT.

The chain is built from TRBV11-2 and TRBJ2-3, with 9 bases that match TRBD2. This CDR3 has 15 amino acids. Germline V lookup: CDR1 SGHAT, CDR2 FQNNGV. With 4 bases clipped from V and 4 bases from J, the junction kept 6 bases outside the gene matches. The CDR3 reads CASSYVAGAPDTQYF. DNA for the CDR3: TGTGCCAGCAGCTATGTAGCGGGGGCACCAGATACGCAGTATTTT.

V is TRBV12-5 and J is TRBJ2-6, with 8 positions matching TRBD1. There are 18 residues in the CDR3. V shed 6 bases and J 1 base; nucleotides not matched to a gene: 11. Per the germline V gene, CDR1 is LGHNT and CDR2 is FRNRAP. Written as DNA, the CDR3 is TGTGCTAGTGGACCGACAGGGGTCCGTAGGTCTGGGGCCAACGTCCTGACTTTC. Protein: CASGPTGVRRSGANVLTF.

The chain employs TRBV7-2 and TRBJ1-5; no firm D call. CDR3 length equals 13 residues. Trimming removed 0 bases from V and 3 bases from J, with 3 bases in between. CDR1 SGHTA and CDR2 FQGNSA come from the germline V gene. The CDR3, as DNA: TGTGCCAGCAGCTTAGCCCCCAATCAGCCCCAGCATTTT. Protein sequence: CASSLAPNQPQHF.

V usage is TRBV11-2 and J usage is TRBJ2-2; 9 bases fit TRBD1. With 5 bases clipped from V and 8 bases from J, the junction kept 6 bases outside the gene matches. Germline CDR1 and CDR2: SGHAT and FQNNGV. The CDR3 consists of 14 residues. CDR3 in amino acids: CASSRGQGRGELFF. The CDR3 nucleotides read TGTGCCAGCAGCAGGGGACAGGGTAGAGGGGAGCTGTTTTTT.

V usage is TRBV4-2 and J usage is TRBJ1-5; D possibly corresponds to TRBD1 (5 bases). The CDR3 has 16 amino acids. Per germline, CDR1 LGHNA and CDR2 YNFKEQ. Trimming took off 0 bases at V and 3 bases at J, with 12 bases between the two ends. Here the CDR3 reads CASSQEDWDFNQPQHF. CDR3 nucleotide sequence: TGTGCCAGCAGCCAAGAGGATTGGGACTTCAATCAGCCCCAGCATTTT.

The V gene is TRBV10-3, the J gene TRBJ2-1, with 15 bases lining up with TRBD2. This CDR3 has 17 residues. V lost 3 bases to trimming and J lost 9 bases; unmatched junction nucleotides: 9. CDR1 is ENHRY and CDR2 is SYGVKD in the germline V gene. The CDR3: CAISDPGLAGGPSEQFF. CDR3 DNA sequence: TGTGCCATCAGTGACCCCGGACTAGCGGGAGGGCCAAGTGAGCAGTTCTTC.

The rearrangement links TRBV5-4 to TRBJ2-3; 7 bases are shared with TRBD2. The germline CDR1 and CDR2 sequences are SGHNT and YYREEE (reference sequence). The CDR3 sequence is 15 residues long. The V segment lost 0 bases and the J segment 3 bases; nucleotides outside the gene matches: 4. CDR3 coding DNA: TGTGCCAGCAGCTTGGGACTAGCAAGGACAGATACGCAGTATTTT. Protein product: CASSLGLARTDTQYF.

The J gene is TRBJ2-5, the V gene TRBV7-9; D gene unclear. In germline, CDR1 is SEHNR, CDR2 FQNEAQ (reference sequence). This CDR3 is built from 13 residues. V was clipped by 5 bases and J by 5 bases, with 12 bases between them. CDR3: CASSPNTGETQYF. CDR3 bases: TGTGCCAGCAGCCCGAATACGGGTGAGACCCAGTACTTC.

The chain recombines TRBV9 with TRBJ1-1; D is ambiguous. The CDR3 is 13 residues long. Between the trimmed V and J ends, which lost 2 bases and 4 bases, there was a span of 9 bases. CDR1 and CDR2 from the germline V gene are SGDLS and YYNGEE. Written as DNA, the CDR3 is TGTGCCAGCAGCGTGTCGGGTGGCACTGAAGCTTTCTTT. Translation gives CASSVSGGTEAFF.

J is TRBJ2-3 and V is TRBV6-1; 7 bases are a match to TRBD2. Trimming cost V 0 bases and J 10 bases; bases outside gene matches: 19. Germline CDR1 reads MNHNS; CDR2 reads SASEGT. This CDR3 spans 18 amino acids. In nucleotides, the CDR3 is TGTGCCAGCAGTGAAGCACTCCTGACAGCTTCAGGACTAGGAGCGCAGTATTTT. This gives the protein CASSEALLTASGLGAQYF.

This clone was picked up one time. The chain carries TRBV9 and TRBJ2-5; possible D gene TRBD1, 6 bases. Germline V gives CDR1 SGDLS, CDR2 YYNGEE. The CDR3 totals 14 residues. Deletions cut 6 bases from V and 4 bases from J, with 16 bases between. The CDR3 here is CASTKGIGGETQYF. The CDR3 bases are TGTGCCAGCACCAAGGGGATAGGGGGAGAGACCCAGTACTTC.

The CDR3 coding sequence is TGTGCCAGCAGCCTTCGGGGTAGCGGGGGGGCAGATACGCAGTATTTT. Amino acid sequence: CASSLRGSGGADTQYF. The chain links TRBV11-3 to TRBJ2-3; 11 nucleotides align to TRBD2. V lost 5 bases and J lost 4; bases outside the gene matches: 8. This CDR3 is built from 16 residues. Germline V gives CDR1 SGHNT, CDR2 YENEEA.

The chain links TRBV4-3 to TRBJ2-5; 10 bases fit TRBD2. The CDR3 covers 17 residues. Germline trimming cut 4 bases from V and 0 bases from J; bases unmatched to any gene: 8. Germline V lookup: CDR1 LGHNA, CDR2 YSLEER. The CDR3, as DNA: TGCGCCAGCAGCCCCCAGGCAGCGGGGGGGTACCAAGAGACCCAGTACTTC. As protein: CASSPQAAGGYQETQYF.

This chain links TRBV29-1 with TRBJ2-1; 10 bases align to TRBD2. J was trimmed by 5 bases and V by 4 bases; bases with no gene match: 5. Germline V lookup: CDR1 SQVTM, CDR2 ANQGSEA. The CDR3 runs to 14 residues. CDR3 DNA: TGCAGCGTTGGACGGACTAGCGGAAACAATGAGCAGTTCTTC. It yields the protein CSVGRTSGNNEQFF.

The chain joins TRBV28 to TRBJ1-2, with D possibly being TRBD1 (6 bases). The V end lost 2 bases, the J end lost 6 bases, and 19 bases lay between the germline ends. Germline CDR1 reads MDHEN; CDR2 reads SYDVKM. CDR3 length: 16 amino acids. The CDR3 DNA is TGTGCCAGCAGTTTAGGCTCTAGGGGGGGGAGGAATGGCTACACCTTC. Translating it yields CASSLGSRGGRNGYTF.

The V gene is TRBV7-9, the J gene TRBJ2-7, with a weak D call TRBD2 (5 bases). The CDR3 length is 13 residues. Trimming took 1 base from V and 5 from J, leaving 9 bases between them. Germline V lookup: CDR1 SEHNR, CDR2 FQNEAQ (reference sequence). CDR3 nucleotides: TGTGCCAGCAGCTTAGGCCAGAGGGACGAGCAGTACTTC. Amino acids: CASSLGQRDEQYF. Full variable domain (rest looked up from reference TRBV7-9 and TRBJ2-7): DTGVSQNPRHKITKRGQNVTFRCDPISEHNRLYWYRQTLGQGPEFLTYFQNEAQLEKSRLLSDRFSAERPKGSFSTLEIQRTEQGDSAMYLCASSLGQRDEQYFGPGTRLTVT.

J is TRBJ2-3 and V is TRBV7-2, with 7 bases lining up with TRBD2. The V gene's germline CDR1 is SGHTA and CDR2 FQGNSA. The CDR3 length is 14 residues. J lost 5 bases, V lost 5 bases, and 7 bases had no gene match. CDR3 sequence: CASSQPQRGDTQYF. CDR3 DNA: TGTGCCAGCAGCCAACCGCAGCGGGGAGATACGCAGTATTTT.

This clone was recorded a few times. The V call is TRBV13, the J call TRBJ2-1; D is possibly TRBD1 (6 bases). Per the germline V gene, CDR1 is PRHDT and CDR2 is FYEKMQ (reference sequence). V lost 4 bases and J 4 bases, leaving 14 bases between the germline ends. This CDR3 spans 15 amino acids. As DNA, the CDR3 is TGTGCCAGCAGCTCGGACAGAAACCTTTACAATGAGCAGTTCTTC. This gives the protein CASSSDRNLYNEQFF.

Turning to this clone: The likely explanation is a read error, given a far larger clone one base away. The rearrangement links TRBV5-6 to TRBJ1-5, with 7 nucleotides matching TRBD1. The CDR3 runs 16 residues. Unmatched junction bases numbered 7, after V lost 4 bases and J lost 0 bases. Germline CDR1 is SGHDT and CDR2 is YYEEEE. The CDR3 spells CASSQGTENSNQPQHF. The CDR3 DNA sequence: TGTGCCAGCAGCCAGGGGACAGAAAATAGCAATCAGCCCCAGCATTTT.

This clone was found a few times. This rearrangement joins TRBV19 to TRBJ2-7; D is undetermined. Germline CDR1 LNHDA, CDR2 SQIVND (reference sequence). The CDR3 has 15 residues. Trimming stripped 4 bases from V and 0 bases from J, with 13 bases between. CDR3 amino acids: CASSRDRLSSYEQYF. For the CDR3, the DNA is TGTGCCAGTAGTAGAGACCGTCTGAGCTCCTACGAGCAGTACTTC.

This chain connects TRBV2 to TRBJ1-1, with D maybe TRBD1 (5 bases). V gave up 9 bases and J gave up 0 bases, with 14 bases separating them. The germline V gene has CDR1 SNHLY and CDR2 FYNNEI. CDR3 length equals 14 residues. This chain's CDR3 is CASRDRLLNTEAFF. As DNA, the CDR3 is TGTGCCAGTCGGGACCGCTTACTGAACACTGAAGCTTTCTTT.

The chain employs TRBV5-1 and TRBJ1-1; TRBD1 agrees at 10 bases. The CDR3 extends over 15 amino acids. Germline V gene lookup returns CDR1 SGHRS and CDR2 YFSETQ. With 2 bases clipped from V and 2 bases from J, the junction kept 3 bases outside the gene matches. The CDR3 nucleotides read TGCGCCAGCAGCTTCGGGACAGGGGCAAACACTGAAGCTTTCTTT. It yields the protein CASSFGTGANTEAFF.

This rearrangement joins TRBV7-3 to TRBJ2-3, with D maybe TRBD1 (6 bases). CDR1 SGHTA and CDR2 FQGTGA come from the germline V gene. V was pared by 4 bases and J by 0 bases, with 8 bases between. This CDR3 has 14 amino acids. Written as DNA, the CDR3 is TGTGCCAGCAGCTGGGGGCGGAGCACAGATACGCAGTATTTT. Its protein product is CASSWGRSTDTQYF.

J is TRBJ2-7 and V is TRBV5-1; 7 bases agree with TRBD1. V lost 6 bases and J lost 2; bases outside the gene matches: 5. The length of the CDR3 is 13 residues. Germline V gene sequence: CDR1 SGHRS, CDR2 YFSETQ. The DNA for the CDR3 is TGCGCCAGCAAACCCGGGACAGCCTACGAGCAGTACTTC. Amino acids: CASKPGTAYEQYF.

This clone appeared a few times. This chain joins TRBV5-1 and TRBJ2-2; either TRBD1 or TRBD2 may fit D (5 bases each). This CDR3 is 14 amino acids long. Trimming stripped 5 bases from V and 7 bases from J, with 15 bases between. The germline gives CDR1 SGHRS, CDR2 YFSETQ. The CDR3: CASRLGPNFGELFF. The DNA for the CDR3 is TGCGCCAGCAGACTGGGACCGAACTTCGGGGAGCTGTTTTTT.